Listed here are 23 T cell receptor beta chains from one sample, sequenced in a study of T cells in Graves' hyperthyroidism and ophthalmopathy. It was RNA transcripts that yielded the amplified TCR beta CDR3 regions. TCR CDR3 regions were first amplified by RT-PCR with HTBI primers. One entry per CDR3 protein, called by TCRdb with MiXCR from the multiplex PCR reads. The sample has hundreds of thousands of distinct CDR3 sequences, 38% seen once. Sequenced: blood. All receptors derive from a man between 18 and 35 years old with Graves' hyperthyroidism.

V usage is TRBV2 and J usage is TRBJ2-6, with D possibly being TRBD1 (6 bases). The V end lost 1 base, the J end lost 7 bases, and 8 bases lay between the germline ends. The CDR3 sequence is 14 residues long. Germline CDR1 and CDR2: SNHLY and FYNNEI. CDR3: CASSEGTAANVLTF. The CDR3 DNA sequence: TGTGCCAGCAGTGAAGGGACAGCCGCCAACGTCCTGACTTTC.

This clonotype was seen more than once but under ten times. An end of the junction does not agree with germline; a read error may underlie this. This chain connects TRBV9 to TRBJ2-2; D is possibly TRBD2 (5 bases). The CDR3 is made up of 15 amino acids. CDR1 and CDR2 from the germline V gene are SGDLS and YYNGEE. As DNA, the CDR3 is TGTGTCAGCAGCGTAGAACTAGGAAGGACCGGGGAGCTGTTTTTT. Residues: CVSSVELGRTGELFF.

The CDR3 bases are TGCAGCGTTGGATTAGGGGATCAGCCCCAGCATTTT. Protein: CSVGLGDQPQHF. V is TRBV29-1 and J is TRBJ1-5, with a weak D call TRBD1 (5 bases). This CDR3 has 12 amino acids. Trimming removed 4 bases from V and 5 bases from J, with 9 bases in between. Germline CDR1 and CDR2: SQVTM and ANQGSEA.

This sequence joins TRBV20-1 and TRBJ2-7, with TRBD2 matching over 8 bases. CDR1 is DFQATT, CDR2 SNEGSKA, per germline (reference sequence). The CDR3 consists of 14 residues. Trimming removed 7 bases from V and 7 bases from J; junction bases left unmatched: 15. Written as DNA, the CDR3 is TGCAGTGTCGTCCTACGGGGGGGGTGGCGGGAGCAGTACTTC. It yields the protein CSVVLRGGWREQYF.

This clonotype has only a few counts. The rearrangement links TRBV9 to TRBJ1-2, with TRBD1 matching over 8 bases. The CDR3 loop spans 14 amino acids. Germline CDR1 reads SGDLS; CDR2 reads YYNGEE. Trimming removed 4 bases from V and 8 bases from J; junction bases left unmatched: 10. CDR3 DNA sequence: TGTGCCAGCAGCCAGGAGGGGACAGGAGGAGGCTACACCTTC. This translates into CASSQEGTGGGYTF.

This chain joins TRBV15 and TRBJ1-1, with a weak D call TRBD1 (5 bases). In germline, CDR1 is LNHNV, CDR2 YYDKDF (reference sequence). V was trimmed by 3 bases and J by 1 base, leaving 15 bases between them. The CDR3 is 16 amino acids. Written as DNA, the CDR3 is TGTGCCACCAGCAGCCAATTCGGTGGGACGAACACTGAAGCTTTCTTT. Its protein product is CATSSQFGGTNTEAFF.

This clonotype was observed many times. The rearrangement links TRBV6-5 to TRBJ1-1; possibly TRBD1 for D (5 bases). Per germline, CDR1 MNHEY and CDR2 SVGAGI. V shed 7 bases and J shed 4 bases, with 7 bases lying between them. The CDR3 is made up of 11 amino acids. The CDR3: CASKQGTEAFF. CDR3 in DNA: TGTGCCAGCAAGCAGGGCACTGAAGCTTTCTTT.

The J gene is TRBJ2-5, the V gene TRBV25-1; D not certain. V was clipped by 4 bases and J by 5 bases, with 17 bases between them. The CDR3 extends over 15 amino acids. CDR1 and CDR2 from the germline V gene are MGHDK and SYGVNS. DNA of the CDR3: TGTGCCAGCAGTGCTAGAGATGTGGGCCACGAGACCCAGTACTTC. This translates into CASSARDVGHETQYF. Supplemented by reference TRBV25-1 and TRBJ2-5, the full variable domain reads EADIYQTPRYLVIGTGKKITLECSQTMGHDKMYWYQQDPGMELHLIHYSYGVNSTEKGDLSSESTVSRIRTEHFPLTLESARPSHTSQYLCASSARDVGHETQYFGPGTRLLVL.

This sequence joins TRBV2 and TRBJ2-7; TRBD2 matches at 7 bases. The CDR3 covers 14 residues. The V gene's germline CDR1 is SNHLY and CDR2 FYNNEI. After removal of 8 bases from V and 3 bases from J, the junction contained 10 bases not matched to a gene. The CDR3 coding sequence is TGTGCCAGCGGCCTAGCGGCGCGCATCTACGAGCAGTACTTC. It specifies CASGLAARIYEQYF.

The rearrangement links TRBV10-3 to TRBJ1-2; 11 nucleotides match TRBD1. CDR1 is ENHRY, CDR2 SYGVKD, per germline. With V trimmed by 2 bases and J by 8 bases, 4 bases remained unmatched. The CDR3 is 14 residues long. CDR3: CAISEGQGARGYTF. CDR3 DNA sequence: TGTGCCATCAGTGAGGGACAGGGGGCGCGGGGCTACACCTTC.

This clonotype was recorded at least ten times. The chain carries TRBV7-2 and TRBJ2-5, with a tentative D call TRBD1 (5 bases). V was shortened by 3 bases and J by 0 bases, with 11 bases between the two germline ends. Germline V gives CDR1 SGHTA, CDR2 FQGNSA. The CDR3 is made up of 15 amino acids. CDR3 amino acids: CASSFSGADQETQYF. In DNA form, the CDR3 reads TGTGCCAGCAGCTTTAGTGGGGCGGACCAAGAGACCCAGTACTTC.

The genes are TRBV6-6 and TRBJ1-3; maybe TRBD1 (5 bases). The length of the CDR3 is 14 residues. V was cut by 2 bases and J by 0 bases, with 5 bases left in between. In germline, CDR1 is MNHNY, CDR2 SVGAGI (reference sequence). In DNA, the CDR3 is TGTGCCAGCAGTTACGGGGCCTCTGGAAACACCATATATTTT. This encodes CASSYGASGNTIYF.

This clonotype was detected ten times or more. CDR3 nucleotide sequence: TGTGCCAGCAGCCAACAGGGAGGAGGTTCACCCCTCCACTTT. Its translation: CASSQQGGGSPLHF. The V and J genes are TRBV12-3 or TRBV12-4 and TRBJ1-6; D perhaps matches TRBD1 (6 bases). V was pared by 6 bases and J by 9 bases, with 15 bases between. The CDR3 has 14 residues.

Regarding this clonotype: One base away lies a much larger clone, so this may be a sequencing read error. The chain uses TRBV15 and TRBJ2-7; D is perhaps TRBD1 (6 bases). The germline V gene encodes CDR1 LNHNV and CDR2 YYDKDF (reference sequence). Trimming shortened V by 0 bases and J by 2 bases, and 14 bases separated the two germline ends. The CDR3 spans 16 residues. The CDR3 DNA sequence: TGTGCCACCAGCAGAGATGTTTCGGACAGCGCCTACGAGCAGTACTTC. Translation: CATSRDVSDSAYEQYF.

This clonotype occurred many times. The chain combines TRBV19 with TRBJ1-1; D might be TRBD1 (5 bases). The V gene's germline CDR1 is LNHDA and CDR2 SQIVND (reference sequence). Trimming took off 7 bases at V and 1 base at J, with 10 bases between the two ends. The length of the CDR3 is 13 residues. The CDR3 DNA is TGTGCCAGTAAAGACAGACAGAACACTGAAGCTTTCTTT. Protein sequence: CASKDRQNTEAFF.

The chain recombines TRBV5-6 with TRBJ2-6; perhaps TRBD1 as D (6 bases). Germline CDR1 and CDR2: SGHDT and YYEEEE. The CDR3 covers 18 residues. Trimming removed 2 bases from V and 0 bases from J, with 15 bases in between. In DNA, the CDR3 is TGTGCCAGCAGCTTCCCTACAGGGTTCAACTCTGGGGCCAACGTCCTGACTTTC. This sequence encodes CASSFPTGFNSGANVLTF.

This clonotype was picked up a small number of times. The CDR3 sequence: CSVGTGNVYEQYF. CDR3 bases: TGCAGTGTCGGGACGGGAAATGTCTACGAGCAGTACTTC. The chain combines TRBV20-1 with TRBJ2-7; D might be TRBD1 or TRBD2, each matching 5 bases. Germline V gene data show CDR1 as DFQATT and CDR2 as SNEGSKA (reference sequence). This CDR3 spans 13 amino acids. V lost 7 bases, J lost 3 bases, and 16 bases lay in between.

The chain recombines TRBV20-1 with TRBJ2-2; 9 nucleotides align to TRBD1. Germline values: CDR1 DFQATT, CDR2 SNEGSKA (reference sequence). This CDR3 has 15 residues. CDR3 sequence (DNA): TGCAGCACCGGAGAGGGACAGGGATACACCGGGGAGCTGTTTTTT. It is translated as CSTGEGQGYTGELFF.

The chain carries TRBV25-1 and TRBJ1-5, with D hard to call. V lost 11 bases, J lost 0 bases, and 11 bases lay in between. The CDR3 is 13 amino acids. Germline V CDR1 and CDR2: MGHDK, SYGVNS. In DNA form, the CDR3 reads TGTGCCTGGAGTTCAAATAGCAATCAGCCCCAGCATTTT. Its translation is CAWSSNSNQPQHF.

There are a few counts of this clonotype. The chain joins TRBV12-3 or TRBV12-4 to TRBJ1-1; D gene ambiguous. The CDR3 contains 14 residues. The germline V and J ends were trimmed by 7 bases and 1 base, with 13 bases remaining between them. DNA for the CDR3: TGTGCCAGCAACCTACGGAGTGGGAACACTGAAGCTTTCTTT. This encodes CASNLRSGNTEAFF.

The chain combines TRBV7-9 with TRBJ2-5, with D perhaps TRBD2 (5 bases). Germline V gives CDR1 SEHNR, CDR2 FQNEAQ (reference sequence). Trimming took off 7 bases at V and 5 bases at J, with 23 bases between the two ends. CDR3 length: 16 amino acids. CDR3 nucleotides: TGTGCCAGCACTCGCCACCGATCGAGGGAGTGGGAGACCCAGTACTTC. It is translated as CASTRHRSREWETQYF.

This clonotype was seen many times. The rearrangement joins TRBV20-1 to TRBJ1-6; no clear D. Trimming removed 3 bases at V and 14 bases at J, with 5 bases between. The length of the CDR3 is 9 residues. Germline values: CDR1 DFQATT, CDR2 SNEGSKA (reference sequence). The CDR3 coding sequence is TGCAGTGCTAGCTGGGCCCTCCACTTT. Residues: CSASWALHF.

This sequence joins TRBV5-1 and TRBJ1-1, with D maybe TRBD1 (5 bases). This CDR3 has 14 amino acids. V was shortened by 4 bases and J by 5 bases, with 15 bases between the two germline ends. The germline V gene encodes CDR1 SGHRS and CDR2 YFSETQ. The CDR3 protein is CASSTSGGGTEAFF. The CDR3, as DNA: TGCGCCAGCAGCACAAGTGGGGGAGGGACTGAAGCTTTCTTT.